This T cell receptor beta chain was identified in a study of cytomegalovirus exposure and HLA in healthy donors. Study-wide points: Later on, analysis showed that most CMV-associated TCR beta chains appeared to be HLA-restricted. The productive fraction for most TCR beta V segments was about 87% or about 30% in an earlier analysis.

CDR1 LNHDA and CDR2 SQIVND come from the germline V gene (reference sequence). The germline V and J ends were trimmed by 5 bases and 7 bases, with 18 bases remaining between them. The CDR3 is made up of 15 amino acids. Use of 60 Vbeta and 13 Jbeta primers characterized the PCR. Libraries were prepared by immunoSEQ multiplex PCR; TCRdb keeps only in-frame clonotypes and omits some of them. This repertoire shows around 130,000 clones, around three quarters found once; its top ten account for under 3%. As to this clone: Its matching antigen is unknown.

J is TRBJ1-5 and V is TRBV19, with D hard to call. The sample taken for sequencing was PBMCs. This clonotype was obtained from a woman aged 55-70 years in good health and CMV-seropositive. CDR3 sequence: CASSHATGRGQPQHF. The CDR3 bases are TGTGCCAGTAGTCACGCAACGGGGAGAGGGCAGCCCCAGCATTTT. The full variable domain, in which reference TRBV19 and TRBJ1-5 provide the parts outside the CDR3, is DGGITQSPKYLFRKEGQNVTLSCEQNLNHDAMYWYRQDPGQGLRLIYYSQIVNDFQKGDIAEGYSVSREKKESFPLTVTSAQKNPTAFYLCASSHATGRGQPQHFGDGTRLSIL.